Described below is a single T cell receptor beta chain sequence and its context. No antigen is known for it. This sample was taken from a study of T-cell memory formation after mild COVID-19. Overall study: TCR clusters largely stayed donor specific.

Study-wide findings and caveats: Some clones that responded turned up in pre-infection memory, which suggests that cross-reactive memory joined in. Most CD4+ clones that shrank were in CM and EM, while CD8+ ones turned up in EMRA. Confirmation of SARS-CoV-2 specificity was lacking for second-wave clones peaking day 37.

The germline CDR1 and CDR2 sequences are LNHNV and YYDKDF (reference sequence). This CDR3 contains 14 residues. V lost 3 bases, J lost 5 bases, and 12 bases lay in between. TCRdb reprocessed the 5' RACE reads with MiXCR, giving one entry per CDR3 protein. The sample has roughly 380,000 distinct CDR3 sequences, around 27% seen once. The receptor comes from an adult woman who had mild COVID-19 (a few samples of this study predate the infection). Cell type and time point are not known. The sequenced sample consisted of PBMCs or a T cell subset sorted from them (not recorded which). The chain uses TRBV15 and TRBJ2-3; the D is unclear. DNA for the CDR3: TGTGCCACCAGCAGCGTCCCCGATCAAGATACGCAGTATTTT. Encoded protein: CATSSVPDQDTQYF.